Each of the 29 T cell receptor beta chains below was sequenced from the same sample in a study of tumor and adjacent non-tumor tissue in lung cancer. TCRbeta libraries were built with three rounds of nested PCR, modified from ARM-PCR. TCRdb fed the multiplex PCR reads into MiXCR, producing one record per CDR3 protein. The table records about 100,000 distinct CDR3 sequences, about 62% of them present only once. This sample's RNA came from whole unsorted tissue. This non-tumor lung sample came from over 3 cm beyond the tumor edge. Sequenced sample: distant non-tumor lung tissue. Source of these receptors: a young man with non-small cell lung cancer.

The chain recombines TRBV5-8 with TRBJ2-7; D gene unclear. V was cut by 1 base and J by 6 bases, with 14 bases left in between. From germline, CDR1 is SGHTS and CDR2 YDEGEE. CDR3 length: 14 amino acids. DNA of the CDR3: TGTGCCAGCAGCTTGAGAACGATTCGGTCCGAGCAGTACTTC. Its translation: CASSLRTIRSEQYF.

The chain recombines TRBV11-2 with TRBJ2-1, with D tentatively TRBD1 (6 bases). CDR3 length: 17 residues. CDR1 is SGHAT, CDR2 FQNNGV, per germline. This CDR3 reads CTISLEGLGDTYNEQFF. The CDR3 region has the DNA TGTACCATCAGCTTAGAGGGCTTGGGGGACACCTACAATGAGCAGTTCTTC.

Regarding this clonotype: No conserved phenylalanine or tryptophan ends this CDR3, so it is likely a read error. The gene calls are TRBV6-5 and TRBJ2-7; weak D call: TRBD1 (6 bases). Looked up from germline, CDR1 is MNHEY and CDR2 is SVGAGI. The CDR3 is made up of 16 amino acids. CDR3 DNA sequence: TGTGCTAGCAGTTACCAAGGGGGAGTAAGAACCTACGAGCAGTACTAC. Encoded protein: CASSYQGGVRTYEQYY.

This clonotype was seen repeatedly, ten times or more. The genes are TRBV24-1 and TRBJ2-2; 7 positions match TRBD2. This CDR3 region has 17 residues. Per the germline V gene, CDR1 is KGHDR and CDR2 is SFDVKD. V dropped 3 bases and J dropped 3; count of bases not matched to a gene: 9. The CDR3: CATSDSEGTKDTGELFF. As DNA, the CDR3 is TGTGCCACCAGTGATAGTGAGGGGACTAAGGACACCGGGGAGCTGTTTTTT.

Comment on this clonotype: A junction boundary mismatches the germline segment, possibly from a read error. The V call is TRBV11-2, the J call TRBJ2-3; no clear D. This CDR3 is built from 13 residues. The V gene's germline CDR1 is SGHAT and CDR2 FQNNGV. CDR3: CTSSTTFADTQYF. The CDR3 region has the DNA TGTACCAGCAGCACGACCTTTGCAGATACACAGTATTTT.

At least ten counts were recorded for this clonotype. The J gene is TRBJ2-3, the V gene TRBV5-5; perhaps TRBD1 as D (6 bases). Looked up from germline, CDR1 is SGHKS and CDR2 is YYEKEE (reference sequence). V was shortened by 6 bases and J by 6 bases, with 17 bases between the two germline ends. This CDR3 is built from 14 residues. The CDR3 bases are TGTGCCAGCACAATCAGGGGTGATGCGGATACGCAGTATTTT. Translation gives CASTIRGDADTQYF.

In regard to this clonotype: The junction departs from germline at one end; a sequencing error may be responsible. CDR3 residues: CASSLGGTGLAGELLF. The CDR3 region has the DNA TGTGCCAGCAGTTTAGGGGGGACAGGGCTGGCCGGGGAGCTGCTTTTT. The chain links TRBV11-2 to TRBJ2-2; 9 bases map to TRBD1. CDR1 is SGHAT, CDR2 FQNNGV, per germline. The CDR3 is 16 amino acids.

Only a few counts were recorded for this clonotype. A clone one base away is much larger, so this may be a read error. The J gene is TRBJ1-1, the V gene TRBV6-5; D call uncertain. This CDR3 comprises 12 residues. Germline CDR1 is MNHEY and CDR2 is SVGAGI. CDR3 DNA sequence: TGTGCCAGCAGTAACTCGCACACTGAAGCTTTCTTT. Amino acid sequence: CASSNSHTEAFF.

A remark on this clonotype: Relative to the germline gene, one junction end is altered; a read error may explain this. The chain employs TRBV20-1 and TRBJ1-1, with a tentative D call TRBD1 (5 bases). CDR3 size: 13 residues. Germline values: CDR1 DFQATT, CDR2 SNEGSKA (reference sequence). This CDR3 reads CSAREGVETEALF. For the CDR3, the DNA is TGCAGTGCTAGAGAGGGGGTTGAGACTGAAGCTTTATTT.

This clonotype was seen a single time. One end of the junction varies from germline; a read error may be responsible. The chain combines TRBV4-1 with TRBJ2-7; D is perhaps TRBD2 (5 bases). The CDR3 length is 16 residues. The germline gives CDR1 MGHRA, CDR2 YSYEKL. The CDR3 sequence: CASSQDERGLTHERYF. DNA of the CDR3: TGCGCCAGCAGCCAAGATGAGAGAGGGTTGACCCACGAGCGGTACTTC.

The CDR3 loop is CASSYSGSLGDTQYF. CDR3 DNA sequence: TGTGCCAGCAGTTACTCCGGCAGTCTCGGAGATACGCAGTATTTT. The gene calls are TRBV6-5 and TRBJ2-3, with no clear D. Germline V lookup: CDR1 MNHEY, CDR2 SVGAGI. Trimming removed 0 bases at V and 5 bases at J, with 12 bases between. This CDR3 is 15 amino acids long.

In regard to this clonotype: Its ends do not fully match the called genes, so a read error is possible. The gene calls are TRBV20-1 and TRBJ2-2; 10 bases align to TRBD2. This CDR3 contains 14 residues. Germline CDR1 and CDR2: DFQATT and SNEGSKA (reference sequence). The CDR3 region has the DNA TGCAGTACTAGAGGGACTAGCGACACCTGGGAGCTGTCTTTT. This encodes CSTRGTSDTWELSF.

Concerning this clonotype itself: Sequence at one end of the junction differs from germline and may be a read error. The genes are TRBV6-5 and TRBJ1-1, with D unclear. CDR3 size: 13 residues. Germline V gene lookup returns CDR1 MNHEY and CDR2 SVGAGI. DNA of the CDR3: TGTGCCAGCAGTTACTCCGACCCACGACGGGCTTCCTTT. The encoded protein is CASSYSDPRRASF.

CDR3 protein: CASSPGTSKETQYF. CDR3 DNA sequence: TGTGCCAGCAGCCCCGGGACTAGTAAAGAGACCCAGTACTTC. The chain carries TRBV7-9 and TRBJ2-5, with 8 bases identical to TRBD2. The J segment lost 3 bases and the V segment lost 5 bases, leaving 5 bases of the junction unmatched. This CDR3 has 14 amino acids. Germline loops: CDR1 SEHNR, CDR2 FQNEAQ (reference sequence).

DNA of the CDR3: TGTGCCAGCAACTCCTCCAGTGGGAATGAGCAGTTCTTC. Translation: CASNSSSGNEQFF. The J gene is TRBJ2-1, the V gene TRBV11-1; D is uncertain. CDR1 and CDR2 (germline): SGHAT, FQDESV (reference sequence). V was pared by 7 bases and J by 7 bases, with 14 bases between. The length of the CDR3 is 13 residues. Supplemented by reference TRBV11-1 and TRBJ2-1, the full variable domain reads EAEVAQSPRYKITEKSQAVAFWCDPISGHATLYWYRQILGQGPELLVQFQDESVVDDSQLPKDRFSAERLKGVDSTLKIQPAELGDSAMYLCASNSSSGNEQFFGPGTRLTVL.

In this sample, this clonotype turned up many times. CDR3 nucleotides: TGCAGCGTTAAGGGGGGGGCAGTACGGGAGCAGTACTTC. Its translation is CSVKGGAVREQYF. V is TRBV29-1 and J is TRBJ2-7; D may be TRBD2 (7 bases). In germline, CDR1 is SQVTM, CDR2 ANQGSEA. The CDR3 has 13 amino acids. Trimming removed 5 bases at V and 7 bases at J, with 18 bases between.

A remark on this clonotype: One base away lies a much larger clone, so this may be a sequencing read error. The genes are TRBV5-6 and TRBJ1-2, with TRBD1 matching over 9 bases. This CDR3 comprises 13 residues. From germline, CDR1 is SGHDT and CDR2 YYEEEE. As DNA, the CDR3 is TGTTCCAGCAGCTGGGACAGGGAGAGTGGCTACACCTTC. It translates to CSSSWDRESGYTF.

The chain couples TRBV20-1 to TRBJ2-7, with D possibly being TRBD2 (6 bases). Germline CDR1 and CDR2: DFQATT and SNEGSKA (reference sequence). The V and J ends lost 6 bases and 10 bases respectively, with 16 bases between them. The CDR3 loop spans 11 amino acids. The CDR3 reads CSATSLAPQYF. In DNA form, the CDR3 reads TGCAGTGCGACCAGCCTAGCGCCCCAGTACTTC.

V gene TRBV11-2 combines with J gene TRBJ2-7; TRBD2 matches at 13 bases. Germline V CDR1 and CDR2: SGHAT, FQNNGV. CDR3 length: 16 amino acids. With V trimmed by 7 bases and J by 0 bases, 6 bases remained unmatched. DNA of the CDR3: TGTGCCAGCACCCGACTAGCGGGGGGTAGCTCCTACGAGCAGTACTTC. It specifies CASTRLAGGSSYEQYF.

CDR3 in amino acids: CANNNPKGGSNEQFF. DNA of the CDR3: TGTGCCAACAACAACCCTAAGGGGGGGTCCAATGAGCAGTTCTTC. The chain carries TRBV11-2 and TRBJ2-1, with a tentative D call TRBD2 (7 bases). CDR3 length: 15 amino acids. V was shortened by 10 bases and J by 6 bases, with 22 bases between the two germline ends. Germline V gene sequence: CDR1 SGHAT, CDR2 FQNNGV.

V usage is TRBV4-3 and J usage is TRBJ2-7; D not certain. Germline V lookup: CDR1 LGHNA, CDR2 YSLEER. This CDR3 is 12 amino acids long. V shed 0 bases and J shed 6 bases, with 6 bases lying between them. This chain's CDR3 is CASSQDTSEQYF. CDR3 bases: TGCGCCAGCAGCCAAGATACAAGCGAGCAGTACTTC.

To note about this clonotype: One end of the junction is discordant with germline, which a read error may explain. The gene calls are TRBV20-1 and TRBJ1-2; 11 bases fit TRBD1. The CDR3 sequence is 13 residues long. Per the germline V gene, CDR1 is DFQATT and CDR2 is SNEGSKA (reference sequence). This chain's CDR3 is CNAPEDRGHGYTF. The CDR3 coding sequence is TGCAATGCTCCCGAGGACAGGGGGCATGGCTATACCTTC.

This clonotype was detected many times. CDR3 in DNA: TGCGCCAGCAGCTTGCCCGGGGGCGAGCAGTACTTC. Encoded protein: CASSLPGGEQYF. This chain links TRBV5-1 with TRBJ2-7, with D maybe TRBD2 (6 bases). V lost 1 base to trimming and J lost 6 bases, with 8 bases between them. The CDR3 is 12 residues long. Germline CDR1 and CDR2: SGHRS and YFSETQ.

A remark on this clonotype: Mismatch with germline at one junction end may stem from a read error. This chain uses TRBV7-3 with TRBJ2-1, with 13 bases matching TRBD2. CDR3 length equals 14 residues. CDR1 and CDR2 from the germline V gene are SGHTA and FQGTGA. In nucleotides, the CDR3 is TGTGCCAACAGCATGGGACTAGCGGGAAGTGAGCAGTTCTTC. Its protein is CANSMGLAGSEQFF.

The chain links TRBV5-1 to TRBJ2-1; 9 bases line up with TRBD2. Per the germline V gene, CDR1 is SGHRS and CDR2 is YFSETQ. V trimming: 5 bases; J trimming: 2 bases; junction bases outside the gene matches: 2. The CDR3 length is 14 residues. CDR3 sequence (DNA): TGCGCCAGCAGGCGGGAGGGCCCCTACAATGAGCAGTTCTTC. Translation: CASRREGPYNEQFF.

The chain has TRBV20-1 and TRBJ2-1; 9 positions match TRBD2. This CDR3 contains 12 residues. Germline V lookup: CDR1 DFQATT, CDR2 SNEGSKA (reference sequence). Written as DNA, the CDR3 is TGCAGCGCTCTGACTAGCGGCAATGAGCAGTTCTTC. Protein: CSALTSGNEQFF.

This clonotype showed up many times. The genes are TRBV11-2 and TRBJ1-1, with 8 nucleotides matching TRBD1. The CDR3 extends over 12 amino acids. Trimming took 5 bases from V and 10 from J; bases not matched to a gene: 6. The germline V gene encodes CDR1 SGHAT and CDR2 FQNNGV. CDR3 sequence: CASSPDRVLAFF. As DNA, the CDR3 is TGTGCCAGCAGCCCGGACAGGGTATTAGCTTTCTTT.

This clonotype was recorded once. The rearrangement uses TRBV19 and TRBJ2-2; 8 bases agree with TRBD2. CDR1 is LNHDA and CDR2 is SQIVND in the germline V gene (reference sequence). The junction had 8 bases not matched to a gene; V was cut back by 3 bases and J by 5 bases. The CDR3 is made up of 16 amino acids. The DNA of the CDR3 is TGTGCCAGTAGTATCCGCGCGGGGGGCCCAACCGGGGAGCTGTTTTTT. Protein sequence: CASSIRAGGPTGELFF.

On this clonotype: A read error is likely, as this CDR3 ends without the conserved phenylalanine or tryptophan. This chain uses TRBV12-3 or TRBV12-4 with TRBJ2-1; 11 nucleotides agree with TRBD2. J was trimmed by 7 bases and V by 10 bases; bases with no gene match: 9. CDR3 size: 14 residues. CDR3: CANRSRTSGNEQFL. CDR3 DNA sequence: TGTGCCAACAGATCTCGGACTAGCGGGAATGAGCAGTTCCTC.